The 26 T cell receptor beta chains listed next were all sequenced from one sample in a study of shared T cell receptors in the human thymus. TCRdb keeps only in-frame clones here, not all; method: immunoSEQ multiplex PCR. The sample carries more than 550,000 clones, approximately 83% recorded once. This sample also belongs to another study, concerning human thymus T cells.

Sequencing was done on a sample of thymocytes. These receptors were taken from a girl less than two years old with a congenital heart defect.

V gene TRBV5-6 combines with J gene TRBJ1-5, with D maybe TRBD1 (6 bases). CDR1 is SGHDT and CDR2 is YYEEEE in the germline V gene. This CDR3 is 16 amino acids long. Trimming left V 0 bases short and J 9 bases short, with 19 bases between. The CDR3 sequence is CASSLGQDISRGPQHF. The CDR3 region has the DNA TGTGCCAGCAGCTTGGGACAGGACATCAGTCGGGGGCCCCAGCATTTT.

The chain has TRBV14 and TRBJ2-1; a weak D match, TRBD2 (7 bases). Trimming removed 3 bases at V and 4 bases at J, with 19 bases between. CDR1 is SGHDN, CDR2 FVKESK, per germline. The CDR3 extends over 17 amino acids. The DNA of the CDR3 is TGTGCCAGCAGCCAGTTTCTTCGAGGGGGGGATTACAATGAGCAGTTCTTC. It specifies CASSQFLRGGDYNEQFF.

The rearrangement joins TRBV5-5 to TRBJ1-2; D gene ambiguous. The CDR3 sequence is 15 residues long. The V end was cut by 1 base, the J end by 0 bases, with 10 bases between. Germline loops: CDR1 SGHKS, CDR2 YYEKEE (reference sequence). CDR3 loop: CASSLYPLANYGYTF. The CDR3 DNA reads TGTGCCAGCAGCTTGTATCCGTTAGCTAACTATGGCTACACCTTC.

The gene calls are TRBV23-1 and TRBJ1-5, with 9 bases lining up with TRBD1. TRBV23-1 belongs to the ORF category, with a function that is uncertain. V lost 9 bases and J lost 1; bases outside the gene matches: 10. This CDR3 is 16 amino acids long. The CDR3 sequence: CARRGTGTTSNQPQHF. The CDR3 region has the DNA TGCGCCAGGAGGGGGACAGGGACTACAAGCAATCAGCCCCAGCATTTT.

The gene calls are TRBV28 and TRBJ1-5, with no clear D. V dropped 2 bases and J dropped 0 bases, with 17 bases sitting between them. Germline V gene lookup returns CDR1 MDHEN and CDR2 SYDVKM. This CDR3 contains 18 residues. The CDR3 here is CASSLLYPRTYSNQPQHF. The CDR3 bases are TGTGCCAGCAGTTTACTTTACCCAAGGACTTATAGCAATCAGCCCCAGCATTTT. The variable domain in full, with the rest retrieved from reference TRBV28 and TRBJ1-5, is DVKVTQSSRYLVKRTGEKVFLECVQDMDHENMFWYRQDPGLGLRLIYFSYDVKMKEKGDIPEGYSVSREKKERFSLILESASTNQTSMYLCASSLLYPRTYSNQPQHFGDGTRLSIL.

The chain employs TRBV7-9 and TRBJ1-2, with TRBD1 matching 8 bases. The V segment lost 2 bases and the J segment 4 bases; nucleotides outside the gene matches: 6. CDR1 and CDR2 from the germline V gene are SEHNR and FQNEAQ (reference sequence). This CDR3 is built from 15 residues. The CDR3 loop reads CASSLTGQAIYGYTF. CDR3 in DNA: TGTGCCAGCAGCTTAACGGGACAGGCTATCTATGGCTACACCTTC.

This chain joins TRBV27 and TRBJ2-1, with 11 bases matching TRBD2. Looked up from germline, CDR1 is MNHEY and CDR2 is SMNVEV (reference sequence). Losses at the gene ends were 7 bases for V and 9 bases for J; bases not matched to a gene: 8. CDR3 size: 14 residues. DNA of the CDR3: TGTGCCAGCACTTATAGCGGGGGGGCCAGTGAGCAGTTCTTC. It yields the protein CASTYSGGASEQFF.

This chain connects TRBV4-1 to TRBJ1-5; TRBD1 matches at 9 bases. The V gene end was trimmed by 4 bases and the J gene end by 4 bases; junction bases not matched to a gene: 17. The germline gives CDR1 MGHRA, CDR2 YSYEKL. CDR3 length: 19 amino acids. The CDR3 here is CASSRNELPGQGRNQPQHF. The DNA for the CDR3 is TGCGCCAGCAGCCGAAATGAATTACCGGGACAGGGTCGAAATCAGCCCCAGCATTTT.

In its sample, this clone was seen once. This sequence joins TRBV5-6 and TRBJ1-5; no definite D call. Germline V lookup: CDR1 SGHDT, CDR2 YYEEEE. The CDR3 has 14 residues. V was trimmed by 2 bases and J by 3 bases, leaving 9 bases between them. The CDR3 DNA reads TGTGCCAGCAGCTTCAGCGCGGCCAATCAGCCCCAGCATTTT. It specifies CASSFSAANQPQHF.

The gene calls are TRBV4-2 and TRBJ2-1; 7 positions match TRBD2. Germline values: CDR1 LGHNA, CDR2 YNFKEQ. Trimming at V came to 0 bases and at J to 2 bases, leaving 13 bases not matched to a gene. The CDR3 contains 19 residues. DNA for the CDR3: TGTGCCAGCAGCCAAGATCGGTACCGGGGGGAATGCACCTACAATGAGCAGTTCTTC. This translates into CASSQDRYRGECTYNEQFF.

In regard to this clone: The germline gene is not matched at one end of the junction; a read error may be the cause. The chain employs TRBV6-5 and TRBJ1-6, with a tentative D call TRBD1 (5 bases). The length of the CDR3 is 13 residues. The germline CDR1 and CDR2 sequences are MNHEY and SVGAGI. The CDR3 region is CASSRGENSPLHF. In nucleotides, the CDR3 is TGTGCCAGCAGTCGGGGGGAGAATTCCCCCCTCCACTTT.

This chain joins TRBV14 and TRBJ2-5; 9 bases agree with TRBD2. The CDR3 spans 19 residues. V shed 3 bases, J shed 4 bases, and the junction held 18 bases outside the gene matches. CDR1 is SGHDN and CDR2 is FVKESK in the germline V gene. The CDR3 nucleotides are TGTGCCAGCAGCCAGGGAAACCTTGGGCGGGGGGGCTTGCGAGAGACCCAGTACTTC. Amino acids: CASSQGNLGRGGLRETQYF.

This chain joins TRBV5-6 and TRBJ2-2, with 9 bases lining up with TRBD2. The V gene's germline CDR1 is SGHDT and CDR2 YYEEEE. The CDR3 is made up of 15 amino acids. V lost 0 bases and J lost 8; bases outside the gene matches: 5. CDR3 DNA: TGTGCCAGCAGCTTGGTTGCGGGGGGGACTGGGGAGCTGTTTTTT. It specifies CASSLVAGGTGELFF.

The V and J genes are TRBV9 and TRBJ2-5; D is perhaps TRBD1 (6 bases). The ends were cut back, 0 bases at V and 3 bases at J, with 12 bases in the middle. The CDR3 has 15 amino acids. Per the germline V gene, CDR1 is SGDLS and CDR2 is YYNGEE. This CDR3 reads CASSVEGEVEETQYF. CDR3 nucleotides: TGTGCCAGCAGCGTAGAGGGGGAAGTGGAAGAGACCCAGTACTTC. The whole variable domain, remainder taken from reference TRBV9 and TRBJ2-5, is DSGVTQTPKHLITATGQRVTLRCSPRSGDLSVYWYQQSLDQGLQFLIQYYNGEERAKGNILERFSAQQFPDLHSELNLSSLELGDSALYFCASSVEGEVEETQYFGPGTRLLVL.

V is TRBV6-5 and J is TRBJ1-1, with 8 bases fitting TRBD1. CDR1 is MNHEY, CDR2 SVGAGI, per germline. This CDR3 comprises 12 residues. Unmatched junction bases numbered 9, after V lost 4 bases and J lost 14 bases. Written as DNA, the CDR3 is TGTGCCAGCAGTTCCCGGGACAGGAGAGAATTCTTT. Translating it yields CASSSRDRREFF.

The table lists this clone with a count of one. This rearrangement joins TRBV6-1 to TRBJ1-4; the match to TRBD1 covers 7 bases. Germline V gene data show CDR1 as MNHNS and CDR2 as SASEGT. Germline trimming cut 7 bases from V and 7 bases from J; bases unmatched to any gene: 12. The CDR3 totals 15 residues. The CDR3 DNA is TGTGCCAGCATTATAGACAGGGTGGGGGGTGAAAAACTGTTTTTT. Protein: CASIIDRVGGEKLFF.

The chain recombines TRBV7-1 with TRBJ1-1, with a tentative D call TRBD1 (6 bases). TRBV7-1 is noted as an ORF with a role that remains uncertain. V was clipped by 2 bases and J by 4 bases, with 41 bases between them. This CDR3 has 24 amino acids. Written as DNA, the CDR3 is TGTGCCAGCAGCTCACTTCCCCTCGGGCGACCAAGGCAGGGGTTCTCTTCGCTGGGCACTGAAGCTTTCTTT. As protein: CASSSLPLGRPRQGFSSLGTEAFF.

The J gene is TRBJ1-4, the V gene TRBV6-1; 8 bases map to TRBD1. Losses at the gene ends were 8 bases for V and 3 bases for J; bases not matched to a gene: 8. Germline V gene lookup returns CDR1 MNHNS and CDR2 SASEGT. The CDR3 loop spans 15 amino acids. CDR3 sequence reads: CASQGAPGANEKLFF. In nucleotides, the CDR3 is TGTGCCAGCCAGGGGGCGCCAGGGGCTAATGAAAAACTGTTTTTT.

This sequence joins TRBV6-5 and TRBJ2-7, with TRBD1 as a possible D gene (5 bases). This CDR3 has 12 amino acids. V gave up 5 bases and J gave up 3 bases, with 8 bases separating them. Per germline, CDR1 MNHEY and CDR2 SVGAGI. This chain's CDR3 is CASSRDSYEQYF. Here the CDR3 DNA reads TGTGCCAGCAGTCGTGACAGCTACGAGCAGTACTTC.

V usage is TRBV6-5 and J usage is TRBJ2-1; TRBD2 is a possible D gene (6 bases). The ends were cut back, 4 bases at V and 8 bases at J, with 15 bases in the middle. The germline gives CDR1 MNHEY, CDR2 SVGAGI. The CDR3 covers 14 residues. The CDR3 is CASSWDRGADEQFF. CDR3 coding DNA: TGTGCCAGCAGTTGGGATCGCGGGGCAGATGAGCAGTTCTTC.

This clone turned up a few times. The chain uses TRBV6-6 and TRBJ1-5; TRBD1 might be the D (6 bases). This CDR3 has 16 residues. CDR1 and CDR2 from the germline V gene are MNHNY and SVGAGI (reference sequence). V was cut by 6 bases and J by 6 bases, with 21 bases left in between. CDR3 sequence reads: CASRLPGQGTVQPQHF. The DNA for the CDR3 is TGTGCCAGCAGGCTCCCGGGGCAGGGGACGGTTCAGCCCCAGCATTTT.

In nucleotides, the CDR3 is TGCGCCAGCAGCTTGGGTATGAACACTGAAGCTTTCTTT. It encodes CASSLGMNTEAFF. The rearrangement joins TRBV5-1 to TRBJ1-1, with D uncertain. Germline loops: CDR1 SGHRS, CDR2 YFSETQ. CDR3 length: 13 amino acids. V shed 0 bases and J shed 0 bases, with 3 bases lying between them.

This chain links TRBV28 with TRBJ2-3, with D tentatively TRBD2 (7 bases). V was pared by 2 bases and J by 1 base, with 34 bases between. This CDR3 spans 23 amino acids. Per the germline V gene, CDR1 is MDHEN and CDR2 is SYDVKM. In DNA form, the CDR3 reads TGTGCCAGCAGTTTAGGCGCGATGTGGAAATGGCGGGGGCCCCCGGAAGGCACAGATACGCAGTATTTT. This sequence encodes CASSLGAMWKWRGPPEGTDTQYF.

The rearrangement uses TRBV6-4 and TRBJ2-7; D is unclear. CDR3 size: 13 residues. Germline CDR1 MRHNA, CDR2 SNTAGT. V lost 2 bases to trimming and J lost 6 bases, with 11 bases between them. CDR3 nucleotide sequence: TGTGCCAGCAGTGACAGCCTATCTGGCGAGCAGTACTTC. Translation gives CASSDSLSGEQYF.

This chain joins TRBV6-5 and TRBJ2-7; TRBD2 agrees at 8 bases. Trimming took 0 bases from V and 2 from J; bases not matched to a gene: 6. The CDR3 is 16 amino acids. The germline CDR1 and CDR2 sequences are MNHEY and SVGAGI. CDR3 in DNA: TGTGCCAGCAGTTACTCGATGGCGGGGGGCCCCTACGAGCAGTACTTC. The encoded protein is CASSYSMAGGPYEQYF.

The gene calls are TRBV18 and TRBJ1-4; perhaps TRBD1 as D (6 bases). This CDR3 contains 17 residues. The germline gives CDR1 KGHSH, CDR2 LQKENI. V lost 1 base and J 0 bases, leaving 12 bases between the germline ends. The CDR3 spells CASSPQNRAATNEKLFF. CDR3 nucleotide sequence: TGTGCCAGCTCACCACAGAACAGGGCGGCAACTAATGAAAAACTGTTTTTT.